These T cell receptor beta chains were read from a single sample in a study of T-cell memory formation after mild COVID-19. TCRdb passed the 5' RACE reads through MiXCR, listing each CDR3 protein once. Seen here are over 120,000 distinct CDR3 sequences, less than 25% observed once, and the top ten hold roughly 24%. Sequenced input: PBMCs or a T cell subset sorted from them (not recorded which). The receptors come from an adult woman who had mild COVID-19 (a few samples of this study predate the infection). Cell type and time point are not known. Both conserved end residues are part of each CDR3. The D gene is left open where the match is weak. Clone size is not always given. Where it is, it says once, few, many or a class for expanded clones.

V	D	J	size	CDR3	DNA
TRBV3-1	.	TRBJ2-1	.	CASSQDRTAYNEQFF	TGTGCCAGCAGCCAAGACAGGACAGCCTACAATGAGCAGTTCTTC
TRBV21-1	.	TRBJ1-3	.	CASSKRAAPSGNTIYF	TGTGCCAGCAGCAAACGGGCAGCACCCTCTGGAAACACCATATATTTT
TRBV7-9	.	TRBJ2-7	.	CASSRLQSYEQYF	TGTGCCAGCAGCCGACTCCAGAGCTACGAGCAGTACTTC
TRBV11-3	TRBD2	TRBJ2-3	.	CASSLGTMTSTDTQYF	TGTGCCAGCAGCCTCGGGACTATGACGAGCACAGATACGCAGTATTTT
TRBV7-8	.	TRBJ2-1	few	CASSLEGGTPSSYNEQFF	TGTGCCAGCAGCTTAGAGGGAGGGACACCTAGCTCCTACAATGAGCAGTTCTTC
TRBV27	TRBD1	TRBJ1-1	.	CASSPHTGAHYTEAFF	TGTGCCAGCAGTCCTCACACAGGGGCCCACTACACTGAAGCTTTCTTT
TRBV6-6	.	TRBJ2-6	.	CASTPTSGANVLTF	TGTGCCAGCACCCCAACTTCTGGGGCCAACGTCCTGACTTTC
TRBV5-5	TRBD2	TRBJ2-3	few	CASGGDTDTQYF	TGTGCCAGCGGGGGGGACACAGATACGCAGTATTTT
TRBV7-6	.	TRBJ1-1	.	CASSLTGIRAEAFF	TGTGCCAGCAGCTTAACAGGGATTAGGGCTGAAGCTTTCTTT
TRBV7-2	TRBD1	TRBJ1-3	.	CASSSRDRAPGNTIYF	TGTGCCAGCAGCTCCCGGGACAGGGCCCCTGGAAACACCATATATTTT
TRBV4-1	.	TRBJ1-2	many	CASSQSTGQDYGYTF	TGCGCCAGCAGCCAGTCTACCGGCCAAGACTATGGCTACACCTTC
TRBV7-8	TRBD2	TRBJ2-3	few	CASSPSPSGGLSDTQYF	TGTGCCAGCAGCCCTTCCCCTAGCGGGGGTCTGTCAGATACGCAGTATTTT
TRBV10-3	.	TRBJ2-4	.	CAISQEPENIQYF	TGTGCCATCAGTCAGGAACCAGAAAACATTCAGTACTTC
TRBV3-1	TRBD2	TRBJ2-1	.	CASSQDLSSGYNEQFF	TGTGCCAGCAGCCAAGATCTGTCTAGCGGTTACAATGAGCAGTTCTTC
TRBV6-5	.	TRBJ2-7	few	CASNQQAGSSYEQYF	TGTGCCAGCAATCAGCAGGCGGGGAGCTCCTACGAGCAGTACTTC
TRBV9	.	TRBJ2-1	few	CASSVESGLFTNEQFF	TGTGCCAGCAGCGTAGAGTCAGGATTATTTACCAATGAGCAGTTCTTC
TRBV5-1	.	TRBJ2-2	many	CASISNTGELFF	TGCGCCAGCATCTCTAACACCGGGGAGCTGTTTTTT
TRBV28	.	TRBJ2-5	.	CASSFEWETQYF	TGTGCCAGCTCCTTTGAATGGGAGACCCAGTACTTC
TRBV7-7	.	TRBJ2-5	.	CASSLAPGNQETQYF	TGTGCTAGCAGCTTAGCGCCCGGCAACCAAGAGACCCAGTACTTC
TRBV9	.	TRBJ2-1	.	CASSVGDTNEQFF	TGTGCCAGCAGCGTAGGGGACACAAATGAGCAGTTCTTC
TRBV12-3/TRBV12-4	TRBD1	TRBJ2-7	.	CASSGRTGVAYEQYF	TGTGCCAGCAGTGGTCGGACAGGGGTTGCCTACGAGCAGTACTTC
TRBV7-9	TRBD1	TRBJ2-7	few	CASSTDRVGYEQYF	TGTGCCAGCAGCACGGACAGGGTCGGATACGAGCAGTACTTC
TRBV7-9	.	TRBJ2-4	.	CASSPTDVNIQYF	TGTGCCAGCAGCCCGACGGACGTAAACATTCAGTACTTC
TRBV11-2	.	TRBJ2-1	many	CASSLDLSSYNEQFF	TGTGCCAGCAGCTTAGATTTGTCGTCCTACAATGAGCAGTTCTTC
TRBV7-9	TRBD1	TRBJ2-7	few	CASSPTGTGGYEQYF	TGTGCCAGCAGCCCTACTGGGACAGGGGGATACGAGCAGTACTTC
TRBV7-9	TRBD1	TRBJ2-1	few	CASRPGGTGDEQFF	TGTGCCAGCAGGCCAGGGGGCACGGGAGATGAGCAGTTCTTC
TRBV12-3/TRBV12-4	.	TRBJ1-1	few	CASTPVVGSSNTEAFF	TGTGCCAGCACCCCCGTGGTAGGTTCCTCGAACACTGAAGCTTTCTTT
TRBV7-9	.	TRBJ2-1	few	CASSLGAIGDFHEQFF	TGTGCCAGCAGCTTAGGGGCCATAGGTGATTTCCATGAGCAGTTCTTC
TRBV5-1	TRBD2	TRBJ2-1	.	CASSRGLAGGTYNEQFF	TGCGCCAGCAGCCGGGGACTAGCGGGGGGAACCTACAATGAGCAGTTCTTC
TRBV7-9	.	TRBJ1-2	.	CASSLNILNGYTF	TGTGCCAGCAGCTTAAATATTTTAAATGGCTACACCTTC
TRBV12-3/TRBV12-4	.	TRBJ2-3	.	CASRARLGPSGDTQYF	TGTGCCAGCAGGGCTAGGTTGGGTCCGAGTGGAGATACGCAGTATTTT
TRBV4-2	TRBD2	TRBJ2-1	.	CASSQDITSGANEQFF	TGTGCCAGCAGCCAAGATATAACTAGCGGGGCCAATGAGCAGTTCTTC
TRBV12-3/TRBV12-4	.	TRBJ2-1	.	CASRGSYNEQFF	TGTGCCAGTAGGGGTTCCTACAATGAGCAGTTCTTC